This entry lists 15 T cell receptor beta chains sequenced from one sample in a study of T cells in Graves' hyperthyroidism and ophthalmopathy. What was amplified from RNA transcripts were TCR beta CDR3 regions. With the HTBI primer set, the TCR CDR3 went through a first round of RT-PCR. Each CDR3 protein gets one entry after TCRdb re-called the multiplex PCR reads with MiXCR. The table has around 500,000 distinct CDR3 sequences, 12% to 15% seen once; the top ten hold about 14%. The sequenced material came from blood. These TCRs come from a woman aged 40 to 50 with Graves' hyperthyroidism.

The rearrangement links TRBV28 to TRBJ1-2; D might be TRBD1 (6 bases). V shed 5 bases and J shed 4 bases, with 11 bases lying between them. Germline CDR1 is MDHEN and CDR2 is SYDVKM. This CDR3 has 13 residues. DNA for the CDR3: TGTGCCAGCAGTAACGGACAGAGCTATGGCTACACCTTC. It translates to CASSNGQSYGYTF.

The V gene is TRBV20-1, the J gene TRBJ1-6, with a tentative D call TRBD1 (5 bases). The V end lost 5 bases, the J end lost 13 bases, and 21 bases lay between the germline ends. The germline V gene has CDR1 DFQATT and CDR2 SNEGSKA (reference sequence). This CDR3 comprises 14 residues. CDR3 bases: TGCAGTGCTGACGCGCCGGGACTCCCTGGTCCCCTCCACTTT. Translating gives CSADAPGLPGPLHF.

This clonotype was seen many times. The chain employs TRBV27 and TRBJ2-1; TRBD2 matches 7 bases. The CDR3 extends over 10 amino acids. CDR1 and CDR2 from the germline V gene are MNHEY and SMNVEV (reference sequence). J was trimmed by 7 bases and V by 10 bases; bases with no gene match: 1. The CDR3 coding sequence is TGTGCCACCGGGGGGAATGAGCAGTTCTTC. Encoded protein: CATGGNEQFF.

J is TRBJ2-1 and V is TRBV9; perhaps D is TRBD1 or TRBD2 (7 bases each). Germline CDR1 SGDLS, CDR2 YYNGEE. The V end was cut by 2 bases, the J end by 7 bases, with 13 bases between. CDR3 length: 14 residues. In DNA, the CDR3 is TGTGCCAGCAGCGTGACAGGGAGGGCAAATGAGCAGTTCTTC. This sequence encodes CASSVTGRANEQFF. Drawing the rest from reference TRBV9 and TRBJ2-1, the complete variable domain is DSGVTQTPKHLITATGQRVTLRCSPRSGDLSVYWYQQSLDQGLQFLIQYYNGEERAKGNILERFSAQQFPDLHSELNLSSLELGDSALYFCASSVTGRANEQFFGPGTRLTVL.

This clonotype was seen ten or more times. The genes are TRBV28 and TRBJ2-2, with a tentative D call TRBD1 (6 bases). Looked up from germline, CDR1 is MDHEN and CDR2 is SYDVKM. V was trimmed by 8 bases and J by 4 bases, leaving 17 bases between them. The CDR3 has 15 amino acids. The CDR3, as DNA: TGTGCCAGCGGCCCGGGACACCAGAGCACCGGGGAGCTGTTTTTT. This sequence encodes CASGPGHQSTGELFF.

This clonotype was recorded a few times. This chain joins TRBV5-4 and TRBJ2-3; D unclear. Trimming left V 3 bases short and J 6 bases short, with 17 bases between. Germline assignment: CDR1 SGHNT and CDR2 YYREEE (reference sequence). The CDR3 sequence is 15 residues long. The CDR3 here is CASSSPSIAGDTQYF. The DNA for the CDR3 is TGTGCCAGCAGCTCGCCCTCTATCGCCGGTGATACGCAGTATTTT. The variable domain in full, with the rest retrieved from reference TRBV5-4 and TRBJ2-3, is ETGVTQSPTHLIKTRGQQVTLRCSSQSGHNTVSWYQQALGQGPQFIFQYYREEENGRGNFPPRFSGLQFPNYSSELNVNALELDDSALYLCASSSPSIAGDTQYFGPGTRLTVL.

CDR3 residues: CASSSRAVAGDSEQFF. In DNA, the CDR3 is TGTGCCAGCAGTTCCCGCGCGGTAGCGGGAGACTCTGAGCAGTTCTTC. J is TRBJ2-1 and V is TRBV6-1; 9 bases are shared with TRBD2. The junction had 14 bases not matched to a gene; V was cut back by 5 bases and J by 9 bases. This CDR3 has 16 residues. Germline CDR1 MNHNS, CDR2 SASEGT.

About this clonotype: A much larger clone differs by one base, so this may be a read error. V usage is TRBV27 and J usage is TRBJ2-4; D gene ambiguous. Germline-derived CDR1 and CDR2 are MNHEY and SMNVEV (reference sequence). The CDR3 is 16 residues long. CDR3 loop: CTSSANMGLAKNIQYF. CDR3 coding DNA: TGTACCAGCAGTGCGAACATGGGCCTGGCCAAAAACATTCAGTACTTC.

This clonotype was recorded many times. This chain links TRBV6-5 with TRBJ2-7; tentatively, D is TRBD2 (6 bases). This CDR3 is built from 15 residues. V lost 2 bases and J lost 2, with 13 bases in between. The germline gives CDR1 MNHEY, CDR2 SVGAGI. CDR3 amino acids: CASSYGLQAAYEQYF. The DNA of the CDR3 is TGTGCCAGCAGTTACGGACTACAAGCCGCCTACGAGCAGTACTTC.

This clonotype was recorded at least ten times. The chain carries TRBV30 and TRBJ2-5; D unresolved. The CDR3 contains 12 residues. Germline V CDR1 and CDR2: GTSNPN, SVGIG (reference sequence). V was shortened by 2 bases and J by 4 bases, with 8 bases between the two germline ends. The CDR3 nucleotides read TGTGCCTGGAGTTCGAACGGAGAGACCCAGTACTTC. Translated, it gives CAWSSNGETQYF.

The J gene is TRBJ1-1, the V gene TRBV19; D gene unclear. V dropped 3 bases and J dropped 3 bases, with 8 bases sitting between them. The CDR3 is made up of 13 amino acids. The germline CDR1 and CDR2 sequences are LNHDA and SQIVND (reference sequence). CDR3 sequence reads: CASSMRQYTEAFF. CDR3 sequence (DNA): TGTGCCAGTAGTATGAGACAATACACTGAAGCTTTCTTT.

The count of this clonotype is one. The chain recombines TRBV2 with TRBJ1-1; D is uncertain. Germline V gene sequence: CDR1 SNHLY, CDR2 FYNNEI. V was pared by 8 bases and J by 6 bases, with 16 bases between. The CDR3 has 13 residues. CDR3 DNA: TGTGCCAGCTCACCACCCGGGGTAGCTGAAGCTTTCTTT. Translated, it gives CASSPPGVAEAFF.

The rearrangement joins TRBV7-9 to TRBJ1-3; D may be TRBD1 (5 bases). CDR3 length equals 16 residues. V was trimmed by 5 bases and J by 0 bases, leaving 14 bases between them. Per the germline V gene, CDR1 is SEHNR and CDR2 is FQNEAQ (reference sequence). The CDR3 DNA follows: TGTGCCAGCAGCGCCTACGAGGGACCCTCTGGAAACACCATATATTTT. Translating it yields CASSAYEGPSGNTIYF.

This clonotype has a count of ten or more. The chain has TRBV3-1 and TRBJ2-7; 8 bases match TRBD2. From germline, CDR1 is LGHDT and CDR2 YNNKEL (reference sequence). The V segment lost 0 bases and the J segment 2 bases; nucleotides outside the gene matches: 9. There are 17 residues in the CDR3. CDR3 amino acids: CASSQDGMTGLAYEQYF. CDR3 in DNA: TGTGCCAGCAGCCAAGACGGGATGACGGGACTAGCCTACGAGCAGTACTTC.

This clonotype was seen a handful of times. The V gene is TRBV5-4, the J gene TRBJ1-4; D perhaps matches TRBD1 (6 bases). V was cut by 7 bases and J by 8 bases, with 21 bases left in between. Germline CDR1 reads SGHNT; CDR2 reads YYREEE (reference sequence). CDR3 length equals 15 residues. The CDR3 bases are TGTGCCAGCCGCCCCGGCGGGGGGCAGGGAGAAAAACTGTTTTTT. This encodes CASRPGGGQGEKLFF.